These 3 T cell receptor beta chains were sequenced from one sample in a study of T cell responses to AZD1222 COVID-19 vaccine. Measured with immunoSEQ multiplex PCR; TCRdb has only the in-frame clones, and not every one. The sample consists of some 130,000 clones, approximately 93% of them appearing once. Sequencing was performed on peripheral blood, taken on day 0 of AZD1222 vaccination. Receptor source: an adult in good health.

This chain's CDR3 is CASSYGTGTNEQFF. DNA for the CDR3: TGTGCCAGCAGCTATGGGACAGGGACGAATGAGCAGTTCTTC. The rearrangement links TRBV5-4 to TRBJ2-1; 9 bases line up with TRBD1. From germline, CDR1 is SGHNT and CDR2 YYREEE (reference sequence). This CDR3 is 14 amino acids long. The V and J ends lost 3 bases and 7 bases, in that order; junction bases with no gene match: 5.

The chain is built from TRBV4-1 and TRBJ1-1; weak D call: TRBD1 (5 bases). The CDR3 has 16 amino acids. Germline V gene data show CDR1 as MGHRA and CDR2 as YSYEKL. With 1 base removed from V and 4 bases from J, the gap between germline ends came to 16 bases. CDR3: CASSQGRGGIGTEAFF. CDR3 sequence (DNA): TGCGCCAGCAGCCAAGGGCGGGGGGGTATAGGCACTGAAGCTTTCTTT.

The chain has TRBV7-9 and TRBJ1-1; 7 bases fit TRBD1. The junction had 6 bases not matched to a gene; V was cut back by 1 base and J by 4 bases. The CDR3 totals 15 residues. Germline V lookup: CDR1 SEHNR, CDR2 FQNEAQ (reference sequence). CDR3 sequence reads: CASSLGGRGITEAFF. The CDR3 bases are TGTGCCAGCAGCTTAGGGGGCAGGGGGATCACTGAAGCTTTCTTT.